The 15 T cell receptor beta chains below come from one sample, sequenced in a study of shared clonotypes between healthy human individuals. Generated by immunoSEQ multiplex PCR, the TCRdb table keeps only in-frame clones and is missing some. The sample lists about 1 million clones, around four fifths occurring once. The sequencing input was memory CD4+ T cells sorted from blood. Subset meaning: CD45RA-negative fraction. The origin of the receptors is a man younger than 35 in good health.

This clone was recorded a few times. The genes are TRBV11-2 and TRBJ1-1, with D unresolved. Trimming took off 5 bases at V and 2 bases at J, with 12 bases between the two ends. Germline V CDR1 and CDR2: SGHAT, FQNNGV. This CDR3 spans 14 amino acids. The CDR3 nucleotides read TGTGCCAGCAGCCGACCAGAGGATAACACTGAAGCTTTCTTT. It translates to CASSRPEDNTEAFF.

Only one count was recorded for this clone. The CDR3 loop is CASSFLRGRSTEAFF. CDR3 DNA sequence: TGTGCCAGCAGTTTTCTAAGGGGGCGAAGCACTGAAGCTTTCTTT. The rearrangement uses TRBV27 and TRBJ1-1, with 7 nucleotides matching TRBD1. V lost 3 bases to trimming and J lost 4 bases; unmatched junction nucleotides: 8. Per the germline V gene, CDR1 is MNHEY and CDR2 is SMNVEV (reference sequence). The CDR3 is 15 amino acids.

The V gene is TRBV5-8, the J gene TRBJ1-5, with D perhaps TRBD1 (6 bases). Trimming removed 4 bases from V and 9 bases from J, with 17 bases in between. From germline, CDR1 is SGHTS and CDR2 YDEGEE. This CDR3 comprises 14 residues. CDR3 loop: CASSPSQGKGPQHF. The CDR3 DNA follows: TGTGCCAGCAGCCCGAGCCAGGGGAAGGGGCCCCAGCATTTT.

The sample holds a few counts of this clone. The chain carries TRBV20-1 and TRBJ1-4; 7 bases map to TRBD1. The CDR3 extends over 11 amino acids. Per germline, CDR1 DFQATT and CDR2 SNEGSKA (reference sequence). The CDR3 region has the DNA TGCAGCGGGGCGGACAGGGAAAAACTGTTTTTT. Its protein is CSGADREKLFF.

The gene calls are TRBV7-9 and TRBJ2-1; D perhaps matches TRBD1 (6 bases). CDR3 length equals 15 residues. The V end lost 8 bases, the J end lost 4 bases, and 18 bases lay between the germline ends. Germline CDR1 SEHNR, CDR2 FQNEAQ (reference sequence). The CDR3 DNA reads as TGTGCCAGCGTTAAGCAGGGGAATTCTTACAATGAGCAGTTCTTC. Amino acid sequence: CASVKQGNSYNEQFF.

The V gene is TRBV6-4, the J gene TRBJ2-2; no definite D call. Per the germline V gene, CDR1 is MRHNA and CDR2 is SNTAGT. V lost 0 bases and J lost 0, with 8 bases in between. The CDR3 runs to 16 residues. CDR3: CASSDSFRSNTGELFF. The CDR3 region has the DNA TGTGCCAGCAGTGACTCTTTCAGGTCGAACACCGGGGAGCTGTTTTTT.

This clone has a handful of counts. The chain links TRBV7-6 to TRBJ2-1, with 14 positions matching TRBD2. V was clipped by 4 bases and J by 6 bases; unmatched bases: 8. This CDR3 has 17 amino acids. The germline V gene encodes CDR1 SGHVS and CDR2 FNYEAQ. CDR3 nucleotides: TGTGCCAGCAGCTCTGGAGTAGGACTAGCGGGGGGCAATGAGCAGTTCTTC. Translation gives CASSSGVGLAGGNEQFF.

A word on this clone: Other nucleotide sequences in the sample specify the same CDR3. The V call is TRBV7-2, the J call TRBJ2-1; no definite D call. This CDR3 is built from 12 residues. The ends were cut back, 5 bases at V and 3 bases at J, with 5 bases in the middle. From germline, CDR1 is SGHTA and CDR2 FQGNSA. The CDR3: CASSLSYNEQFF. The CDR3 DNA follows: TGTGCCAGCAGCCTTAGCTACAATGAGCAGTTCTTC.

The sample holds a few counts of this clone. The rearrangement uses TRBV5-1 and TRBJ2-1; D gene uncertain. V lost 4 bases to trimming and J lost 9 bases, with 14 bases between them. The CDR3 extends over 13 amino acids. CDR1 SGHRS and CDR2 YFSETQ come from the germline V gene. The CDR3 bases are TGCGCCAGCAGCCTGCTGGGCGGAAGTGAGCAGTTCTTC. As protein: CASSLLGGSEQFF.

This chain uses TRBV5-1 with TRBJ2-1; D is undetermined. Trimming took off 0 bases at V and 6 bases at J, with 10 bases between the two ends. Germline V lookup: CDR1 SGHRS, CDR2 YFSETQ. The CDR3 contains 14 residues. In nucleotides, the CDR3 is TGCGCCAGCAGCTTGGAGATAGGGCGCAATGAGCAGTTCTTC. Residues: CASSLEIGRNEQFF.

This clone was recorded a few times. This chain links TRBV23-1 with TRBJ1-1; D gene uncertain. TRBV23-1 is designated an ORF whose function remains uncertain. CDR3 length equals 22 residues. Trimming stripped 0 bases from V and 6 bases from J, with 35 bases between. For the CDR3, the DNA is TGCGCCAGCAGTCAATCGGGGAGACGCGGCGAGTCTGCGCGAGGTCGTGTGTCTGAAGCTTTCTTT. Protein product: CASSQSGRRGESARGRVSEAFF.

The J gene is TRBJ2-7, the V gene TRBV4-3, with TRBD2 as a possible D gene (6 bases). CDR1 is LGHNA and CDR2 is YSLEER in the germline V gene. This CDR3 spans 16 amino acids. The V and J ends lost 1 base and 1 base respectively, with 14 bases between them. In DNA, the CDR3 is TGCGCCAGCAGCCAAGTTTTCGGGACTCCTTCCTACGAGCAGTACTTC. Amino acid sequence: CASSQVFGTPSYEQYF.

The gene calls are TRBV7-3 and TRBJ2-2, with D possibly matching TRBD2 (5 bases). Germline-derived CDR1 and CDR2 are SGHTA and FQGTGA. The CDR3 covers 13 residues. Deletions cut 3 bases from V and 7 bases from J, with 9 bases between. CDR3 nucleotides: TGTGCCAGCAGCTTGGACTTTTACGGGGAGCTGTTTTTT. Translated, it gives CASSLDFYGELFF.

This clone was detected a few times. The rearrangement joins TRBV6-1 to TRBJ1-2; D ambiguous. The CDR3 extends over 13 amino acids. V lost 6 bases, J lost 7 bases, and 15 bases lay in between. Germline V CDR1 and CDR2: MNHNS, SASEGT. The CDR3 region is CASSAVEGGGYTF. The CDR3 nucleotides read TGTGCCAGCAGCGCCGTGGAGGGCGGTGGCTACACCTTC.

This clone was counted only a few times. The V gene is TRBV4-1, the J gene TRBJ1-6; D is possibly TRBD1 (5 bases). This CDR3 spans 17 amino acids. Germline V gene sequence: CDR1 MGHRA, CDR2 YSYEKL. With 3 bases removed from V and 9 bases from J, the gap between germline ends came to 21 bases. The CDR3 protein is CASSQDPIGGVGSPLHF. For the CDR3, the DNA is TGCGCCAGCAGCCAGGACCCGATAGGAGGGGTGGGTTCACCCCTCCACTTT.